This T cell receptor beta chain stems from a study of breast tumors, draining lymph nodes, adjacent tissues. Each CDR3 protein is one row after TCRdb ran MiXCR on the multiplex PCR reads. The data hold about 130,000 distinct CDR3 sequences, with about 20% observed a single time. This clonotype was recorded at least ten times. Axillary draining lymph nodes of breast cancer patients supplied the node samples. CDR1 and CDR2 from the germline V gene are SGHTA and FQGNSA. The CDR3 runs to 17 residues. The trim removed 5 bases at V and 0 bases at J, leaving 8 bases unmatched. This sequence originates from a female donor with breast cancer. Some clones in this sample may be carry-over from other donors' samples. The chain links TRBV7-2 to TRBJ2-3; 10 nucleotides agree with TRBD2. Sequenced sample: axillary lymph node tissue. The CDR3 DNA reads as TGTGCCAGCAGCAAACGGACTAGCGGAGTTAGCACAGATACGCAGTATTTT. Its translation is CASSKRTSGVSTDTQYF.